This passage covers 15 T cell receptor beta chains from one sample sequenced in a study of T cell responses to AZD1222 COVID-19 vaccine. Some clones are missing from TCRdb's copy, which holds only in-frame ones; the method was immunoSEQ multiplex PCR. The sample consists of about 88,000 clones, about 89% of them appearing once. Sample: peripheral blood, taken 28 days after the second AZD1222 dose. These receptors originate from an adult who received the AZD1222 COVID-19 vaccine.

The V gene is TRBV9, the J gene TRBJ2-7; weak D call: TRBD1 (6 bases). The germline V gene has CDR1 SGDLS and CDR2 YYNGEE. The CDR3 extends over 15 amino acids. V shed 0 bases and J shed 2 bases, with 12 bases lying between them. This CDR3 reads CASSVGEDSTYEQYF. DNA of the CDR3: TGTGCCAGCAGCGTAGGTGAGGACAGTACCTACGAGCAGTACTTC. Filled out from reference TRBV9 and TRBJ2-7, the complete variable domain reads DSGVTQTPKHLITATGQRVTLRCSPRSGDLSVYWYQQSLDQGLQFLIQYYNGEERAKGNILERFSAQQFPDLHSELNLSSLELGDSALYFCASSVGEDSTYEQYFGPGTRLTVT.

This clone was seen only once. The CDR3 region has the DNA TGTGCCAGCAGCCAAGTTTTCGGTTCTAACTATGGCTACACCTTC. Translation gives CASSQVFGSNYGYTF. The genes are TRBV4-2 and TRBJ1-2, with D uncertain. The V end was cut by 1 base, the J end by 0 bases, with 9 bases between. From germline, CDR1 is LGHNA and CDR2 YNFKEQ. The CDR3 contains 15 residues.

The chain uses TRBV2 and TRBJ2-3; TRBD2 matches at 12 bases. V lost 3 bases to trimming and J lost 5 bases; unmatched junction nucleotides: 0. The germline CDR1 and CDR2 sequences are SNHLY and FYNNEI. There are 14 residues in the CDR3. CDR3 in DNA: TGTGCCAGCAGTGAGGGACTAGCGGGAGATACGCAGTATTTT. It yields the protein CASSEGLAGDTQYF.

The rearrangement joins TRBV27 to TRBJ2-7; perhaps TRBD1 as D (5 bases). CDR3 length: 14 amino acids. The V gene lost 2 bases and the J gene lost 3 bases, with 11 bases spanning the gap. Germline lookup yields CDR1 MNHEY and CDR2 SMNVEV (reference sequence). CDR3 bases: TGTGCCAGCAGTTTAAAGGGGCCCCTCTACGAGCAGTACTTC. Translated, it gives CASSLKGPLYEQYF.

The gene calls are TRBV11-2 and TRBJ2-5; no reliable D call. CDR1 and CDR2 (germline): SGHAT, FQNNGV. This CDR3 has 14 residues. Between the trimmed V and J ends, which lost 6 bases and 2 bases, there was a span of 13 bases. For the CDR3, the DNA is TGTGCCAGCAGGGTGAGGTCAGGTCAAGAGACCCAGTACTTC. Its protein product is CASRVRSGQETQYF.

The CDR3: CASSPETPGRIGNTIYF. CDR3 nucleotide sequence: TGTGCCAGCTCACCAGAAACGCCGGGACGGATTGGAAACACCATATATTTT. The V call is TRBV18, the J call TRBJ1-3; possible D gene TRBD1, 5 bases. The CDR3 runs 17 residues. Germline CDR1 and CDR2: KGHSH and LQKENI. Trimming removed 2 bases from V and 3 bases from J, with 17 bases in between. Full variable domain (remainder filled in from reference TRBV18 and TRBJ1-3): NAGVMQNPRHLVRRRGQEARLRCSPMKGHSHVYWYRQLPEEGLKFMVYLQKENIIDESGMPKERFSAEFPKEGPSILRIQQVVRGDSAAYFCASSPETPGRIGNTIYFGEGSWLTVV.

V usage is TRBV29-1 and J usage is TRBJ2-7; perhaps TRBD1 as D (6 bases). The CDR3 spans 14 residues. Germline CDR1 and CDR2: SQVTM and ANQGSEA. V shed 3 bases and J shed 5 bases, with 17 bases lying between them. The DNA for the CDR3 is TGCAGCGTTGAGGACAGCCCGAGGACAAACGAGCAGTACTTC. As protein: CSVEDSPRTNEQYF.

This clone was seen just once. This rearrangement joins TRBV7-3 to TRBJ2-7, with 11 positions matching TRBD2. The CDR3 loop spans 15 amino acids. Germline V CDR1 and CDR2: SGHTA, FQGTGA. V trimming: 5 bases; J trimming: 2 bases; junction bases outside the gene matches: 5. In DNA form, the CDR3 reads TGTGCCAGCAGCAACCTAGCGGGGGGACCCTACGAGCAGTACTTC. Translated, it gives CASSNLAGGPYEQYF.

The CDR3 DNA follows: TGTGCCAGCAGCCAAACGCGGGAAAATGAGCAGTTCTTC. The encoded protein is CASSQTRENEQFF. This chain uses TRBV3-1 (or the pseudogene TRBV3-2) with TRBJ2-1, with a tentative D call TRBD2 (6 bases). The CDR3 totals 13 residues. V lost 2 bases to trimming and J lost 7 bases, with 9 bases between them. Germline assignment: CDR1 LGHDT and CDR2 YNNKEL (reference sequence).

The chain has TRBV7-9 and TRBJ2-5; 7 bases are a match to TRBD2. Germline CDR1 SEHNR, CDR2 FQNEAQ (reference sequence). CDR3 size: 14 residues. The ends lost 0 bases at V and 2 bases at J; junction bases unmatched: 0. This chain's CDR3 is CASSLAGGQETQYF. CDR3 nucleotides: TGTGCCAGCAGCTTAGCGGGGGGGCAAGAGACCCAGTACTTC.

The rearrangement joins TRBV19 to TRBJ2-7; the D is unclear. V lost 9 bases to trimming and J lost 6 bases, with 21 bases between them. Germline CDR1 is LNHDA and CDR2 is SQIVND (reference sequence). CDR3 length equals 14 residues. CDR3 nucleotide sequence: TGTGCCAGCCAACCGGTGGCATCTCAAGGCGAGCAGTACTTC. Amino acids: CASQPVASQGEQYF.

V is TRBV5-4 and J is TRBJ1-2; possibly TRBD1 for D (5 bases). Per germline, CDR1 SGHNT and CDR2 YYREEE (reference sequence). Trimming stripped 0 bases from V and 0 bases from J, with 9 bases between. The CDR3 is 15 amino acids. CDR3 DNA: TGTGCCAGCAGCTTGGGGGGCACATCTAACTATGGCTACACCTTC. Its translation: CASSLGGTSNYGYTF. Together with reference TRBV5-4 and TRBJ1-2, the CDR3 gives the full variable domain: ETGVTQSPTHLIKTRGQQVTLRCSSQSGHNTVSWYQQALGQGPQFIFQYYREEENGRGNFPPRFSGLQFPNYSSELNVNALELDDSALYLCASSLGGTSNYGYTFGSGTRLTVV.

V usage is TRBV6-1 and J usage is TRBJ2-1, with D perhaps TRBD1 or TRBD2 (7 bases each). V lost 1 base, J lost 7 bases, and 17 bases lay in between. The CDR3 contains 16 residues. Germline V gene data show CDR1 as MNHNS and CDR2 as SASEGT. This CDR3 is CASSEVRSRGGNEQFF. The CDR3 DNA reads as TGTGCCAGCAGTGAAGTTCGCAGCAGGGGGGGTAATGAGCAGTTCTTC.

This chain connects TRBV19 to TRBJ1-4; no clear D. In germline, CDR1 is LNHDA, CDR2 SQIVND (reference sequence). CDR3 length: 17 residues. The V end lost 5 bases, the J end lost 3 bases, and 19 bases lay between the germline ends. DNA of the CDR3: TGTGCCAGTAGTGACTCCCGGGAGGCGAAAGCTAATGAAAAACTGTTTTTT. Its protein product is CASSDSREAKANEKLFF.

The chain couples TRBV28 to TRBJ2-2; either TRBD1 or TRBD2 may supply D (5 bases each). The V end was cut by 10 bases, the J end by 4 bases, with 19 bases between. Germline values: CDR1 MDHEN, CDR2 SYDVKM. CDR3 length: 15 amino acids. As DNA, the CDR3 is TGTGCCACCAAGTGGGGGACGGTAGCCACCGGGGAGCTGTTTTTT. Residues: CATKWGTVATGELFF. The variable domain in full, completed from reference TRBV28 and TRBJ2-2, reads DVKVTQSSRYLVKRTGEKVFLECVQDMDHENMFWYRQDPGLGLRLIYFSYDVKMKEKGDIPEGYSVSREKKERFSLILESASTNQTSMYLCATKWGTVATGELFFGEGSRLTVL.